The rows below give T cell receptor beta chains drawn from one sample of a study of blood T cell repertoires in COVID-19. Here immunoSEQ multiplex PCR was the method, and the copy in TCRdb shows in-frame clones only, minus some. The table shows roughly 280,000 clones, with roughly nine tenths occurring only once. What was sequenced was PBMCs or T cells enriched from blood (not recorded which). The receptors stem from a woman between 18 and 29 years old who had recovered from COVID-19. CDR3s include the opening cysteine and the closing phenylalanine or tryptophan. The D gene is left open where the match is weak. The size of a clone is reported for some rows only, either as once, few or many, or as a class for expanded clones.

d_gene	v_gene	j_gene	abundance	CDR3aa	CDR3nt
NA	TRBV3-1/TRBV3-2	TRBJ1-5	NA	CASSQTTPGAGNQPQHF	TGTGCCAGCAGCCAAACCACCCCAGGGGCCGGTAATCAGCCCCAGCATTTT
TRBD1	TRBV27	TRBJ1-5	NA	CASSLRTGGDQPQHF	TGTGCCAGCAGTCTACGGACAGGGGGCGATCAGCCCCAGCATTTT
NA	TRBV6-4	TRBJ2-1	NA	CASSDSGEYNEQFF	TGTGCCAGCAGTGACTCAGGGGAATACAATGAGCAGTTCTTC
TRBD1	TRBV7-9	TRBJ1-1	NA	CASSLRGTEDMNTEAFF	TGTGCCAGCAGCTTAAGGGGGACAGAAGACATGAACACTGAAGCTTTCTTT
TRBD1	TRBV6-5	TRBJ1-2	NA	CASRNRGLDGYTF	TGTGCCAGCAGGAACAGGGGGCTAGATGGCTACACCTTC
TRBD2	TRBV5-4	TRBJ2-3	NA	CASSAILAGGYGDTQYF	TGTGCCAGCAGCGCTATACTAGCGGGGGGCTATGGAGATACGCAGTATTTT
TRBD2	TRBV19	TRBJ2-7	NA	CASSISGVNYEQYF	TGTGCCAGTAGTATTAGCGGGGTCAACTACGAGCAGTACTTC
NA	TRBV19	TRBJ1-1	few	CASSTLSTTDNTEAFF	TGTGCCAGTAGTACGCTCTCGACGACAGACAACACTGAAGCTTTCTTT
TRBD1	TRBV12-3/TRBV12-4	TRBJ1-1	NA	CASNRDRDEAFF	TGTGCCAGCAACCGGGACAGGGATGAAGCTTTCTTT
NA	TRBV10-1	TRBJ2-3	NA	CASARGPGTDTQYF	TGCGCCAGCGCCCGAGGACCGGGGACAGATACGCAGTATTTT
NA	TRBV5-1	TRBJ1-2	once	CASSPRTVGNYGYTF	TGCGCTAGCAGCCCTAGGACAGTGGGGAACTATGGCTACACCTTC
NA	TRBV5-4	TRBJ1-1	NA	CASSLAAGLRNTEAFF	TGTGCCAGCAGCTTGGCCGCGGGGCTCCGAAACACTGAAGCTTTCTTT
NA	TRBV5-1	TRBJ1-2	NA	CASSPDRFYGYTF	TGCGCCAGCAGCCCAGACAGGTTCTATGGCTACACCTTC
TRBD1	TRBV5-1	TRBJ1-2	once	CASSLDRGSAGYTF	TGCGCCAGCAGCTTGGACAGGGGCTCGGCGGGCTACACCTTC
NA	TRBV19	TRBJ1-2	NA	CASRADKYNYGYTF	TGTGCCAGTAGAGCAGACAAGTATAACTATGGCTACACCTTC
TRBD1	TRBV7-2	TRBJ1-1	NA	CASSPDRGSTEAFF	TGTGCCAGCAGCCCGGACAGGGGGTCGACTGAAGCTTTCTTT